Included here is one T cell receptor beta chain sequence, with context. Original handling: Amplification with reference gene primers provided the estimates of nucleated cell counts. Clones were sequenced by immunoSEQ multiplex PCR, and TCRdb holds only the in-frame ones, with some missing. That table furnishes V, J and clone size, whereas the DNA furnished D and trimming. The table lists some 150,000 clones, about 87% of them singletons. V lost 1 base to trimming and J lost 4 bases, with 10 bases between them. Germline V gene lookup returns CDR1 LGHDT and CDR2 YNNKEL (reference sequence). This CDR3 comprises 14 residues. The data are from a study of blood T cell repertoires in COVID-19. Across the whole study: Specimens from acute and convalescent COVID-19 originated in the United States, Italy and Spain. The analysed material was cDNA or gDNA that came from T cells, B-cell-depleted T cells, or PBMCs.

V is TRBV3-1 (or the pseudogene TRBV3-2) and J is TRBJ1-1, with D possibly matching TRBD1 (6 bases). Specimen: peripheral blood. This TCR was recovered from a woman aged 50 to 65 with acute or convalescent COVID-19. The CDR3 bases are TGTGCCAGCAGCCAAGGAACAGGGTCCACTGAAGCTTTCTTT. Its translation is CASSQGTGSTEAFF.